This T cell receptor (beta chain) was recovered during a study of technical replicates of blood from a few donors. TCRdb's table, derived via immunoSEQ multiplex PCR, lists solely in-frame clones and lacks some. The sample holds 75,000 to 100,000 clones, approximately 94% seen once. The germline CDR1 and CDR2 sequences are SEHNR and FQNEAQ (reference sequence). CDR3 length: 16 amino acids. The V gene lost 4 bases and the J gene lost 5 bases, with 18 bases spanning the gap. The receptor was isolated from a human donor in good health. Material: T cells isolated from PBMCs. This chain uses TRBV7-9 with TRBJ2-1; TRBD2 might be the D (6 bases). The CDR3 protein is CASSSTRGLSDNEQFF. In DNA, the CDR3 is TGTGCCAGCAGCTCAACCCGGGGGTTATCTGACAATGAGCAGTTCTTC. The variable domain in full, with the rest retrieved from reference TRBV7-9 and TRBJ2-1, is DTGVSQNPRHKITKRGQNVTFRCDPISEHNRLYWYRQTLGQGPEFLTYFQNEAQLEKSRLLSDRFSAERPKGSFSTLEIQRTEQGDSAMYLCASSSTRGLSDNEQFFGPGTRLTVL.